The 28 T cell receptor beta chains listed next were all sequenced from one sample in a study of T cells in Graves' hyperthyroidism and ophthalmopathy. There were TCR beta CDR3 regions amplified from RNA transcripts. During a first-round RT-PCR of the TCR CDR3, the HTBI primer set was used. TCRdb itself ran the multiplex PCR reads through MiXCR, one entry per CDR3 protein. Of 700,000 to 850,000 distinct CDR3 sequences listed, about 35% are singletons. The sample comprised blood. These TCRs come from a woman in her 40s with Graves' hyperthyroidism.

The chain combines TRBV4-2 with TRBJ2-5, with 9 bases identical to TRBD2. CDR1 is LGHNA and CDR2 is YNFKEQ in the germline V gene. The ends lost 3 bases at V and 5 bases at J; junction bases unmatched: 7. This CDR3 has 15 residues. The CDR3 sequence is CASSHSRGGEETQYF. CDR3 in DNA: TGTGCCAGCAGCCATTCGCGGGGGGGCGAGGAGACCCAGTACTTC.

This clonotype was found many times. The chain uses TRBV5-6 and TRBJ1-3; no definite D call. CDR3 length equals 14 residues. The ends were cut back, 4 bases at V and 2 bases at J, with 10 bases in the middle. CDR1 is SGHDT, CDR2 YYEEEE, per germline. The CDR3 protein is CASSNLHAGNTIYF. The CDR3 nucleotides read TGTGCCAGCAGCAACCTCCACGCTGGAAACACCATATATTTT. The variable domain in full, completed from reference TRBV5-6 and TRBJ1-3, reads DAGVTQSPTHLIKTRGQQVTLRCSPKSGHDTVSWYQQALGQGPQFIFQYYEEEERQRGNFPDRFSGHQFPNYSSELNVNALLLGDSALYLCASSNLHAGNTIYFGEGSWLTVV.

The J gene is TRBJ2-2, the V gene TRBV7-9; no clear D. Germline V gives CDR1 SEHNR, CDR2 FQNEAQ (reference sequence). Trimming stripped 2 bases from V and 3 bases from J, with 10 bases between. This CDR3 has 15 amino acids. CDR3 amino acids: CASSLSGSHTGELFF. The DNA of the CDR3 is TGTGCCAGCAGCTTATCCGGGTCGCACACCGGGGAGCTGTTTTTT. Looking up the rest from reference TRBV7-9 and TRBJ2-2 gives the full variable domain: DTGVSQNPRHKITKRGQNVTFRCDPISEHNRLYWYRQTLGQGPEFLTYFQNEAQLEKSRLLSDRFSAERPKGSFSTLEIQRTEQGDSAMYLCASSLSGSHTGELFFGEGSRLTVL.

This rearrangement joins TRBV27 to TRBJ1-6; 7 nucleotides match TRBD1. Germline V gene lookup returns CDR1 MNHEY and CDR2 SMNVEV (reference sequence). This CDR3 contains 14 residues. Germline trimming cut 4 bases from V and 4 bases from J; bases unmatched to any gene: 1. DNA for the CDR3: TGTGCCAGCAGTTGGGACAGTTATAATTCACCCCTCCACTTT. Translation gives CASSWDSYNSPLHF.

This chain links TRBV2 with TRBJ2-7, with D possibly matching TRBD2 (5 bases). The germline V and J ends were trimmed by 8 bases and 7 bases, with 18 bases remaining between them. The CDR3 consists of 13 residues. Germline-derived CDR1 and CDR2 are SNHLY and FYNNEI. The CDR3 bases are TGTGCCAGCGGCGCGGGTGCGAGGCGGGAGCAGTACTTC. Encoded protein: CASGAGARREQYF.

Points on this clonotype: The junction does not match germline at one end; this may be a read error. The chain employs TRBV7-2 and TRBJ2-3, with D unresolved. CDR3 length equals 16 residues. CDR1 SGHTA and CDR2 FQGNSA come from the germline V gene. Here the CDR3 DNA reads TGCGCCAGCAGCCCCCGTACGCCATCTAGCACAGATACGCAGTATTTT. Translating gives CASSPRTPSSTDTQYF.

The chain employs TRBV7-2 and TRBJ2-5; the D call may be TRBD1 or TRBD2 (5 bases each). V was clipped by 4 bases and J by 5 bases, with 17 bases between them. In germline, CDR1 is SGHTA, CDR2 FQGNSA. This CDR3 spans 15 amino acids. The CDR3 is CASSSNPGRAETQYF. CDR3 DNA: TGTGCCAGCAGCTCCAACCCGGGGCGGGCGGAGACCCAGTACTTC.

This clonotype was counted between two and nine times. The CDR3 loop is CATSAGTGVPETQYF. The CDR3 DNA follows: TGTGCCACCAGTGCCGGGACAGGGGTGCCTGAGACCCAGTACTTC. The J gene is TRBJ2-5, the V gene TRBV24-1, with 10 bases lining up with TRBD1. With 5 bases clipped from V and 5 bases from J, the junction kept 7 bases outside the gene matches. Germline CDR1 is KGHDR and CDR2 is SFDVKD. CDR3 length: 15 amino acids.

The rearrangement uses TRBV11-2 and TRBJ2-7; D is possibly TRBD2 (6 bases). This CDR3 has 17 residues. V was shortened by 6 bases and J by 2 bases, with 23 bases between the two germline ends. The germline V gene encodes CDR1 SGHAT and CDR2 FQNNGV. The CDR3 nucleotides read TGTGCCAGCAGTTACCTTTCCCGACTAGATGAGCCCTACGAGCAGTACTTC. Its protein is CASSYLSRLDEPYEQYF.

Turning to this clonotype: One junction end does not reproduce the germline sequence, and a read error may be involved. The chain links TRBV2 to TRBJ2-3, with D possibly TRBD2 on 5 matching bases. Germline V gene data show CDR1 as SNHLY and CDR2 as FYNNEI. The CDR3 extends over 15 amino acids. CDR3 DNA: TGTGCCAGCAGTCGTATTGCCGGGGTTTCTGATATGCAGTATTTT. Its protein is CASSRIAGVSDMQYF.

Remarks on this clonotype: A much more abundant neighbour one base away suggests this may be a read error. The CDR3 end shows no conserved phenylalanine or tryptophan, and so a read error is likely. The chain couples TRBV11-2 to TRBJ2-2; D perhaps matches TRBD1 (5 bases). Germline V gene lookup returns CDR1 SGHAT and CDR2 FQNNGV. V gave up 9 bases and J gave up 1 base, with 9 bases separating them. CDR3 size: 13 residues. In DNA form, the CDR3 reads TGTGCCAGGTCCCAGGGGAACACCGGGGAGCTGTTTTCT. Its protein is CARSQGNTGELFS.

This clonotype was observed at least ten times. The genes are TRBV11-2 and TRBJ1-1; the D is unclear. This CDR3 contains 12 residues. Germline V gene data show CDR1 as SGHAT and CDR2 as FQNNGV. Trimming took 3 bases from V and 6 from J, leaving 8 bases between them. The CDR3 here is CASSLWAAEAFF. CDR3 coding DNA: TGTGCCAGCAGCTTGTGGGCAGCTGAAGCTTTCTTT.

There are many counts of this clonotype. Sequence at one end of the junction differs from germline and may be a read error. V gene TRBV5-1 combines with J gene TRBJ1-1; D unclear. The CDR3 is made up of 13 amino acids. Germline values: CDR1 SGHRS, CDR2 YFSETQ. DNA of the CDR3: TGTGCCAGCAGTTTAATGGGTAACACTGAAGCTTTCTTT. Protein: CASSLMGNTEAFF.

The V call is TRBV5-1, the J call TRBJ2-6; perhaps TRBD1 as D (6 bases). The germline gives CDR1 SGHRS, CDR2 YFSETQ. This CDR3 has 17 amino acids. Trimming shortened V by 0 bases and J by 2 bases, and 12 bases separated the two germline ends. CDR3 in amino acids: CASSLVGAGAGANVLTF. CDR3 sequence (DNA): TGCGCCAGCAGCTTGGTTGGGGCAGGGGCTGGGGCCAACGTCCTGACTTTC. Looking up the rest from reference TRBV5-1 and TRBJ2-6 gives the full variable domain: KAGVTQTPRYLIKTRGQQVTLSCSPISGHRSVSWYQQTPGQGLQFLFEYFSETQRNKGNFPGRFSGRQFSNSRSEMNVSTLELGDSALYLCASSLVGAGAGANVLTFGAGSRLTVL.

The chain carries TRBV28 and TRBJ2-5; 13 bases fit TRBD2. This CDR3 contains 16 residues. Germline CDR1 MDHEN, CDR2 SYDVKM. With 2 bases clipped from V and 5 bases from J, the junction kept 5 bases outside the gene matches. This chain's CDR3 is CASSLGLAGVEETQYF. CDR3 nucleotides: TGTGCCAGCAGTTTAGGACTAGCGGGAGTGGAGGAGACCCAGTACTTC.

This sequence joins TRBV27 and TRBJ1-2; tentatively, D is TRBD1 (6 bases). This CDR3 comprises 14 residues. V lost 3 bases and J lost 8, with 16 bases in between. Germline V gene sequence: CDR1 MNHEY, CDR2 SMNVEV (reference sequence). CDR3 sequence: CASSFASTGLGYTF. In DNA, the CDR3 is TGTGCCAGCAGTTTCGCCTCTACAGGGTTAGGCTACACCTTC.

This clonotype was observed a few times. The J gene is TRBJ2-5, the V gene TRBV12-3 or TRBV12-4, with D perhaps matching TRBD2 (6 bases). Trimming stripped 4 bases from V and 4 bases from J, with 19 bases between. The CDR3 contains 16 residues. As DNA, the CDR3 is TGTGCCAGCAGTTACCCGGGACTCCGACACCCAGAGACCCAGTACTTC. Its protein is CASSYPGLRHPETQYF.

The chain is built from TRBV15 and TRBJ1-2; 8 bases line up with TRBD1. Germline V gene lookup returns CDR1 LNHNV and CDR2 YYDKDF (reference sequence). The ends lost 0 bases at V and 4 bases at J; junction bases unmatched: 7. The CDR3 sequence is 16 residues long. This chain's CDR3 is CATSRDRGRSGYGYTF. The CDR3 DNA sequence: TGTGCCACCAGCAGAGACAGGGGGCGTTCTGGCTATGGCTACACCTTC.

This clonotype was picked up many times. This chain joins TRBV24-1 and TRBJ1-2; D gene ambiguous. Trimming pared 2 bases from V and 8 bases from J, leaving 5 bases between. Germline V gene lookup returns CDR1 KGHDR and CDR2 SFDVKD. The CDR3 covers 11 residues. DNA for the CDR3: TGTGCCACCAGTGATTCCGTGGGCTACACCTTC. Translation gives CATSDSVGYTF.

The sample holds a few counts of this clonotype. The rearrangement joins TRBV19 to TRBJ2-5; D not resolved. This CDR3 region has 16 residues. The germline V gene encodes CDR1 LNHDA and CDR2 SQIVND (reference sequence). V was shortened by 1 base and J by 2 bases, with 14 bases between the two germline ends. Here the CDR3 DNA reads TGTGCCAGTAGTATAGTACCCCTGGGCCTACAAGAGACCCAGTACTTC. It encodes CASSIVPLGLQETQYF. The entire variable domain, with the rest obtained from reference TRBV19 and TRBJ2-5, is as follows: DGGITQSPKYLFRKEGQNVTLSCEQNLNHDAMYWYRQDPGQGLRLIYYSQIVNDFQKGDIAEGYSVSREKKESFPLTVTSAQKNPTAFYLCASSIVPLGLQETQYFGPGTRLLVL.

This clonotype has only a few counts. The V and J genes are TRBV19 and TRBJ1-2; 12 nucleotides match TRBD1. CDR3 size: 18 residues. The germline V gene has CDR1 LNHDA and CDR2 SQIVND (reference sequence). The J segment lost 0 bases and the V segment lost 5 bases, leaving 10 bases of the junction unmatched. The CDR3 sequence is CASSPIRGQGASNYGYTF. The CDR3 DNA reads TGTGCCAGTAGTCCGATCCGGGGACAGGGGGCGTCTAACTATGGCTACACCTTC. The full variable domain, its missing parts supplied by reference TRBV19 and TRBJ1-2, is DGGITQSPKYLFRKEGQNVTLSCEQNLNHDAMYWYRQDPGQGLRLIYYSQIVNDFQKGDIAEGYSVSREKKESFPLTVTSAQKNPTAFYLCASSPIRGQGASNYGYTFGSGTRLTVV.

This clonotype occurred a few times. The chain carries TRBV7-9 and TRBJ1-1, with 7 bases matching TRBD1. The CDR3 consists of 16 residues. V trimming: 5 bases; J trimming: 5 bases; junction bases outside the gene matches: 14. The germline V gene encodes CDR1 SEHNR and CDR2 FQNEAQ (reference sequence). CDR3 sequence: CASSPGQRGALTEAFF. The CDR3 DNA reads TGTGCCAGCAGCCCGGGACAGAGGGGAGCGTTAACTGAAGCTTTCTTT.

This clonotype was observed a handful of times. CDR3 in DNA: TGTGCCAGCAGTGAAAGCACTAGCGGGGGGGATTACCAAGAGACCCAGTACTTC. This codes for CASSESTSGGDYQETQYF. The rearrangement joins TRBV6-6 to TRBJ2-5; 13 nucleotides line up with TRBD2. Germline V gene data show CDR1 as MNHNY and CDR2 as SVGAGI (reference sequence). The V segment lost 5 bases and the J segment 0 bases; nucleotides outside the gene matches: 9. CDR3 length equals 18 residues.

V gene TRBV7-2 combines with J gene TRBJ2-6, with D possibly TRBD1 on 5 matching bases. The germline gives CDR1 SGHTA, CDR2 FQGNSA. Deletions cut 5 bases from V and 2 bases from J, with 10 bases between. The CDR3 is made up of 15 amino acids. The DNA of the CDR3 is TGTGCCAGCAGCAGCAGGGCTGCTGGGGCCAACGTCCTGACTTTC. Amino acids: CASSSRAAGANVLTF.

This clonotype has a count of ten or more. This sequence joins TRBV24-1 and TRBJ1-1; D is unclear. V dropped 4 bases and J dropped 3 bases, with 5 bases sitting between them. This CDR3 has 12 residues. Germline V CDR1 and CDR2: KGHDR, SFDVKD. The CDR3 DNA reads TGTGCCACCAGTGACCAGGACACTGAAGCTTTCTTT. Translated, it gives CATSDQDTEAFF.

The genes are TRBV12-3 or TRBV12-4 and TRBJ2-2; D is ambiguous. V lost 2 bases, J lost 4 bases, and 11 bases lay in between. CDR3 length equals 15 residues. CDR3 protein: CASSLRLVSTGELFF. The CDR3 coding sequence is TGTGCCAGCAGTTTAAGGCTTGTCAGCACCGGGGAGCTGTTTTTT.

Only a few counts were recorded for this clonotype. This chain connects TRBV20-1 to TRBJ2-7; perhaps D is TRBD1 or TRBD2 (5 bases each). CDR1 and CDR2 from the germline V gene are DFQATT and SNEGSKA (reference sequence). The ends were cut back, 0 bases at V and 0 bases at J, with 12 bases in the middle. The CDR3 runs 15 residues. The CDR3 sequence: CSARDSGRDSYEQYF. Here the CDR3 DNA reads TGCAGTGCTAGAGATTCGGGACGGGACTCCTACGAGCAGTACTTC.

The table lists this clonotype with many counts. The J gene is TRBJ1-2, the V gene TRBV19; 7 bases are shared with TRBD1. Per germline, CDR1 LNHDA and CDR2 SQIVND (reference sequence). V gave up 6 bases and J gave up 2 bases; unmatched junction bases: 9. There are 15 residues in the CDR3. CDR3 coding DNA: TGTGCCAGTAGCGTGGAGCAGGGGGGAAACTATGGCTACACCTTC. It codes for CASSVEQGGNYGYTF. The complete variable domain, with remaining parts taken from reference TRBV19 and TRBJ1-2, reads DGGITQSPKYLFRKEGQNVTLSCEQNLNHDAMYWYRQDPGQGLRLIYYSQIVNDFQKGDIAEGYSVSREKKESFPLTVTSAQKNPTAFYLCASSVEQGGNYGYTFGSGTRLTVV.